This T cell receptor beta chain was obtained from a study of immune heterogeneity within non-small cell lung tumors. For this clonotype: Its antigen is undetermined. One junction end disagrees with the germline gene, perhaps due to a read error.

TCR beta CDR3 was amplified by multiplex PCR, first round 10 to 11 cycles, 32 V and 13 J primers. From the multiplex PCR reads, TCRdb called clonotypes with MiXCR, one entry per CDR3 protein. The sample lists under 20,000 distinct CDR3 sequences; approximately 30% were seen once. The study, taken as a whole, reports: The high-frequency T-cell receptor beta clonotypes mostly did not match up between individual patients. Tumor sites in a patient shared identical dominant CDR3 beta clonotypes and also carried site-unique high-frequency clones. Local tumor mutational burden correlated moderately but significantly with local T-cell clonality (R roughly 0.34).

Looked up from germline, CDR1 is LNHDA and CDR2 is SQIVND (reference sequence). The CDR3 totals 17 residues. Template was bulk tumor genomic DNA, roughly 650 ng per sample. Every primary tumor yielded several biopsies, spaced far apart, that were taken during surgery. Patients underwent curative surgery for non-small cell lung cancer (untreated and newly diagnosed). Everyone who gave samples had just been diagnosed with non-small cell lung cancer and was having surgery with curative intent. Sequencing used lung tumor tissue. The chain combines TRBV19 with TRBJ2-1, with D tentatively TRBD2 (7 bases). This receptor was identified in a man aged 40-55 years with non-small cell lung cancer. CDR3 sequence: CASSKIDGGGSYNEKFF. In DNA, the CDR3 is TGTGCCAGTAGTAAAATAGATGGGGGGGGCTCCTACAATGAGAAGTTCTTC.